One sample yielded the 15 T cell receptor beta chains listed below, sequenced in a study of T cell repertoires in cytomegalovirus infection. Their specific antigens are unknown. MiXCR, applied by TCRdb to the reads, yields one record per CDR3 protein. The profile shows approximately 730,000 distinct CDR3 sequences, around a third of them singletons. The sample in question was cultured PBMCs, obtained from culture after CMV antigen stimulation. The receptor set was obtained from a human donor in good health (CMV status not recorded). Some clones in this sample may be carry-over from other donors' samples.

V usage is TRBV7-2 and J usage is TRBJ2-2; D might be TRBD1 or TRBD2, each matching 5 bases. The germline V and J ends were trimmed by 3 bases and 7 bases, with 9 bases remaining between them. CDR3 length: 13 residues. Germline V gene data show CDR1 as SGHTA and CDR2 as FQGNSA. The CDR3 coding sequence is TGTGCCAGCAGCTTGCTGGGGGTCGGGGAGCTGTTTTTT. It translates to CASSLLGVGELFF.

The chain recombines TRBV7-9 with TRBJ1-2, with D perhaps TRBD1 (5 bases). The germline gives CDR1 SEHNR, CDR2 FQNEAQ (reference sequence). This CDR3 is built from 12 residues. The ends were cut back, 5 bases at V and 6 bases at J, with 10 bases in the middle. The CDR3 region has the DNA TGTGCCAGCAGCCCACAGGTCGATGGCTACACCTTC. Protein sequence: CASSPQVDGYTF.

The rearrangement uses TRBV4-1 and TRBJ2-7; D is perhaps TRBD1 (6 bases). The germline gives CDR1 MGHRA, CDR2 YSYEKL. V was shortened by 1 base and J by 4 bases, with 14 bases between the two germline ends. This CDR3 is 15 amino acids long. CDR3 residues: CASSQVLGARYEQYF. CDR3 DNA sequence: TGCGCCAGCAGCCAAGTACTGGGGGCGCGGTACGAGCAGTACTTC.

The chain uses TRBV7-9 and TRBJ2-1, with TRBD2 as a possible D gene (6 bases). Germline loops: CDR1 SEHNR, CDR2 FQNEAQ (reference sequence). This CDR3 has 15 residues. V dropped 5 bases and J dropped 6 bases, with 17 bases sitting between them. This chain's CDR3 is CASSPGVPYPNEQFF. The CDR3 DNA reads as TGTGCCAGCAGCCCGGGGGTCCCATACCCCAATGAGCAGTTCTTC.

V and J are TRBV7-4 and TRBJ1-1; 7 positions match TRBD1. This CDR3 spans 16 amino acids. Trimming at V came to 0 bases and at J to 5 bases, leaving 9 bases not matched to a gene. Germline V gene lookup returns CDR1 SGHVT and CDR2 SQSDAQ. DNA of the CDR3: TGTGCCAGCAGCTTAGCCGCAGCCCAGGGGGGGACTGAAGCTTTCTTT. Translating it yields CASSLAAAQGGTEAFF.

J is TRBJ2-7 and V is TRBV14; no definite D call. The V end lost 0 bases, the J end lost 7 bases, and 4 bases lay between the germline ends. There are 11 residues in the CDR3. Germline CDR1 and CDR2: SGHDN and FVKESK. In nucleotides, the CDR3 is TGTGCCAGCAGCCAAGACGTGGAGCAGTACTTC. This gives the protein CASSQDVEQYF.

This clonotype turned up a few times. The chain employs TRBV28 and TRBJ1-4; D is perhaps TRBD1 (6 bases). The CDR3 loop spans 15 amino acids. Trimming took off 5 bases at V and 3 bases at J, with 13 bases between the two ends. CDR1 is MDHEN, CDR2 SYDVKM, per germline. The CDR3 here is CASSPLGAANEKLFF. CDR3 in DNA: TGTGCCAGCAGTCCTTTGGGGGCGGCTAATGAAAAACTGTTTTTT.

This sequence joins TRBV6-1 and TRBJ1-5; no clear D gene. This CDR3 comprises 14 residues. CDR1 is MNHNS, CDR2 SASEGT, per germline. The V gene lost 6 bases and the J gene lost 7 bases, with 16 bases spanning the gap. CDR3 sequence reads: CASRTGILEQPQHF. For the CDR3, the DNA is TGTGCCAGCAGAACCGGGATACTCGAACAGCCCCAGCATTTT.

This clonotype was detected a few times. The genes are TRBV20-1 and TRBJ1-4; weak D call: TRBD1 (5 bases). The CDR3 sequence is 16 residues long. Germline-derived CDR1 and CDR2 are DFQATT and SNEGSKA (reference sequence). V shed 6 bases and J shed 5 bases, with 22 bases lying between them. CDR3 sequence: CSAAPWGTRSNEKLFF. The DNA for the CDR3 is TGCAGTGCCGCACCCTGGGGGACCCGAAGCAATGAAAAACTGTTTTTT.

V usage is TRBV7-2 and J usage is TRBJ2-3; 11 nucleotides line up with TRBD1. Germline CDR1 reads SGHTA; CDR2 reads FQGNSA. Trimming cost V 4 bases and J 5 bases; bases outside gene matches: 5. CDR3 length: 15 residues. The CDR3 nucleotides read TGTGCCAGCAGCTCTGGACAGGGGGCAGGAGATACGCAGTATTTT. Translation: CASSSGQGAGDTQYF.

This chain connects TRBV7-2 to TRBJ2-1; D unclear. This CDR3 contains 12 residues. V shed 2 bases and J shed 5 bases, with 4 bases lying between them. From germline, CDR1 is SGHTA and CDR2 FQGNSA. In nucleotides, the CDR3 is TGTGCCAGCAGCTTACAGCACAATGAGCAGTTCTTC. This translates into CASSLQHNEQFF.

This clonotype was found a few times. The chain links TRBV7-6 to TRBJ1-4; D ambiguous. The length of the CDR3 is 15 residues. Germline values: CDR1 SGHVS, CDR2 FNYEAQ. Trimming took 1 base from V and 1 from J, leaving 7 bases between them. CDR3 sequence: CASSLDGLTNEKLFF. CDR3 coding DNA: TGTGCCAGCAGCTTAGATGGGTTAACTAATGAAAAACTGTTTTTT.

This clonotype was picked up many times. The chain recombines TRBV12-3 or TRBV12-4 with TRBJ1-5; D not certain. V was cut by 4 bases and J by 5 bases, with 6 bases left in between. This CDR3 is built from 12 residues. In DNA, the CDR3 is TGTGCCAGCAGTTCCCGGGATCAGCCCCAGCATTTT. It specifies CASSSRDQPQHF.

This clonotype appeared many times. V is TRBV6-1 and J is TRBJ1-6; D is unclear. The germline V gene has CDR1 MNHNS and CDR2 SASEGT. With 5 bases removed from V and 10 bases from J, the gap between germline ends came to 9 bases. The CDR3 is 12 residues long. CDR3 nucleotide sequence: TGTGCCAGCAGTATTTCAGGATCACCCCTCCACTTT. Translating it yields CASSISGSPLHF.

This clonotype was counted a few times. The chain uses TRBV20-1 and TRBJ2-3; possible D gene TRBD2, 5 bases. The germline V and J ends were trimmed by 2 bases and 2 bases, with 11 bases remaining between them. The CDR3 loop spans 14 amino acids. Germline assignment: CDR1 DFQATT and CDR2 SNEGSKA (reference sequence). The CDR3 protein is CSARHERYTDTQYF. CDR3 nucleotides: TGCAGTGCTAGACATGAGCGGTACACAGATACGCAGTATTTT.